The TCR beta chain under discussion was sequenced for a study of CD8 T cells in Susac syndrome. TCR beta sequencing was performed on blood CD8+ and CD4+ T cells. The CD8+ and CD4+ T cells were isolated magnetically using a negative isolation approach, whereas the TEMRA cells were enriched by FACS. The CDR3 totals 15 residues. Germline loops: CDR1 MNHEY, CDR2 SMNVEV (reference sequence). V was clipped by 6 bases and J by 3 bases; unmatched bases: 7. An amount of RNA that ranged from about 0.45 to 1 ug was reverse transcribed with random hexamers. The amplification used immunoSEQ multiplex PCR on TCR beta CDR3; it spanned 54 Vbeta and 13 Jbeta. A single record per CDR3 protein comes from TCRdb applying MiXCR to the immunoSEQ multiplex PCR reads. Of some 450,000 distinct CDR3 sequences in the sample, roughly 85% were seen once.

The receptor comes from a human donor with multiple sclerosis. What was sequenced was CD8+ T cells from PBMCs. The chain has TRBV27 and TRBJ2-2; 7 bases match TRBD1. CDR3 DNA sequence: TGTGCCAGCAGCATACAAACAGGGGACACCGGGGAGCTGTTTTTT. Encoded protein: CASSIQTGDTGELFF.